This T cell receptor beta chain was found in a study of T cells in Graves' hyperthyroidism and ophthalmopathy. Overall study findings and caveats: Progression to ophthalmopathy was predicted a median of 6.5 months early. Researchers found most expanded thyroid clonotypes above 0.001 in blood as well.

This clonotype turned up a few times. Its antigen is unknown. The CDR3 totals 13 residues. Germline V CDR1 and CDR2: LNHDA, SQIVND (reference sequence). V dropped 6 bases and J dropped 6 bases, with 14 bases sitting between them. Clinical symptoms, serum thyroxine, TRAb, thyroid ultrasound and orbital computed tomography established diagnosis. PBMCs were derived from approximately 10 ml fresh peripheral blood. Amplification yielded TCR beta CDR3 regions, with RNA transcripts as the source. During a first-round RT-PCR of the TCR CDR3, the HTBI primer set was used. TCRdb used MiXCR to reprocess the multiplex PCR reads, holding one entry per CDR3 protein. This table has hundreds of thousands of distinct CDR3 sequences, more than 30% appearing once.

The chain joins TRBV19 to TRBJ1-1, with TRBD1 as a possible D gene (5 bases). Material for sequencing was blood. The clonotype originates from a man aged 18 to 29 with Graves' hyperthyroidism. The CDR3 protein is CASRPWGDPEAFF. DNA of the CDR3: TGTGCCAGTAGGCCCTGGGGGGACCCTGAAGCTTTCTTT.